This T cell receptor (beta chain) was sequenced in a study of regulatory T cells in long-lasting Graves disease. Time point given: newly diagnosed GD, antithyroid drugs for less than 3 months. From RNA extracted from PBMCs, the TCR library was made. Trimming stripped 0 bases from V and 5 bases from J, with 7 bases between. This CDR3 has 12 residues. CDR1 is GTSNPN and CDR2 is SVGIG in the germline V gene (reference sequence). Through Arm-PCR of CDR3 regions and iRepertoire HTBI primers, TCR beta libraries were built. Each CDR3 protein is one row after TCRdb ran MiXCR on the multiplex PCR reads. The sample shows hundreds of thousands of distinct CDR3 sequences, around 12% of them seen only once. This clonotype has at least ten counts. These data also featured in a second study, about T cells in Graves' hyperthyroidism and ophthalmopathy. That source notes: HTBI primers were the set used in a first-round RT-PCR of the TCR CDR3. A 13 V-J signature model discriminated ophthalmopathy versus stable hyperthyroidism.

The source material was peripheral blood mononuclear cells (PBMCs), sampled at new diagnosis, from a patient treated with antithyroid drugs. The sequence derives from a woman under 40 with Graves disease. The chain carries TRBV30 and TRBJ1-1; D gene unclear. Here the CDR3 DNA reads TGTGCCTGGAGTGTGGGGAGGACTGAAGCTTTCTTT. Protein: CAWSVGRTEAFF.